The 8 T cell receptor beta chains below come from one sample, sequenced in a study of blood T cells in healthy people across ages. A second PCR, run for roughly 7 to 11 cycles, used a sample-barcoded 5' primer plus a J-beta primer mix. MiXCR, run by TCRdb on the 5' RACE reads, gives a single entry per CDR3 protein. Of approximately 2,000,000 distinct CDR3 sequences in the sample, 30% to 40% were seen once. The sequenced sample was blood. Receptor source: a human donor in good health.

The chain uses TRBV2 and TRBJ2-6; TRBD1 might be the D (6 bases). The CDR3 sequence is 15 residues long. Germline CDR1 SNHLY, CDR2 FYNNEI. Trimming took off 4 bases at V and 2 bases at J, with 9 bases between the two ends. The CDR3 DNA is TGTGCCAGCAGTGTCAACAGGGCTGGGGCCAACGTCCTGACTTTC. It specifies CASSVNRAGANVLTF.

The genes are TRBV4-1 and TRBJ1-1, with a weak D call TRBD1 (6 bases). Germline loops: CDR1 MGHRA, CDR2 YSYEKL. Trimming pared 7 bases from V and 4 bases from J, leaving 13 bases between. CDR3 size: 13 residues. The DNA for the CDR3 is TGCGCCAGCAAGAACAGGGACGTCACTGAAGCTTTCTTT. It yields the protein CASKNRDVTEAFF.

The V call is TRBV7-2, the J call TRBJ2-1; 11 positions agree with TRBD2. The CDR3 is 15 residues long. V lost 5 bases, J lost 7 bases, and 7 bases stayed unmatched. Germline V gene data show CDR1 as SGHTA and CDR2 as FQGNSA. CDR3 nucleotides: TGTGCCAGCAGCATTAGCGGGGGGGTCGGAAATGAGCAGTTCTTC. Translated, it gives CASSISGGVGNEQFF. Together with reference TRBV7-2 and TRBJ2-1, the CDR3 gives the full variable domain: GAGVSQSPSNKVTEKGKDVELRCDPISGHTALYWYRQSLGQGLEFLIYFQGNSAPDKSGLPSDRFSAERTGGSVSTLTIQRTQQEDSAVYLCASSISGGVGNEQFFGPGTRLTVL.

As for this clonotype: At one boundary the junction diverges from the germline segment, which might be a read error. The J gene is TRBJ2-1, the V gene TRBV7-3; no definite D call. The CDR3 contains 15 residues. Germline values: CDR1 SGHTA, CDR2 FQGTGA. The CDR3 here is CAGSSDAYSYNEQFF. CDR3 sequence (DNA): TGTGCCGGCAGCTCGGACGCCTACTCCTACAATGAGCAGTTCTTC.

The gene calls are TRBV10-3 and TRBJ2-5; either TRBD1 or TRBD2 may fit D (5 bases each). This CDR3 region has 15 residues. Germline values: CDR1 ENHRY, CDR2 SYGVKD. V lost 4 bases and J 2 bases, leaving 14 bases between the germline ends. The CDR3 spells CAISVTGRSQETQYF. DNA for the CDR3: TGTGCCATCAGTGTAACGGGACGGTCTCAAGAGACCCAGTACTTC.

This clonotype appeared a few times. The chain uses TRBV7-2 and TRBJ2-5, with 8 bases aligning to TRBD2. The germline CDR1 and CDR2 sequences are SGHTA and FQGNSA. J gave up 13 bases and V 1 base, and 14 bases lay outside the gene matches. The CDR3 sequence is 15 residues long. The CDR3 coding sequence is TGTGCCAGCAGCTTAGTTGCGGGGGGTTTGGACGAGCGGTACTTC. As protein: CASSLVAGGLDERYF. The entire variable domain, with the rest obtained from reference TRBV7-2 and TRBJ2-5, is as follows: GAGVSQSPSNKVTEKGKDVELRCDPISGHTALYWYRQSLGQGLEFLIYFQGNSAPDKSGLPSDRFSAERTGGSVSTLTIQRTQQEDSAVYLCASSLVAGGLDERYFGPGTRLLVL.

This clonotype appeared a few times. The V call is TRBV12-5, the J call TRBJ2-3; either TRBD1 or TRBD2 may supply D (5 bases each). This CDR3 has 14 amino acids. Germline-derived CDR1 and CDR2 are LGHNT and FRNRAP. Trimming took 6 bases from V and 0 from J, leaving 10 bases between them. The CDR3 DNA is TGTGCTAGTGGCTACCGGGACAGCACAGATACGCAGTATTTT. Its protein product is CASGYRDSTDTQYF.

The V gene is TRBV5-5, the J gene TRBJ1-2, with 7 positions matching TRBD1. The CDR3 sequence is 16 residues long. Germline-derived CDR1 and CDR2 are SGHKS and YYEKEE (reference sequence). The ends lost 0 bases at V and 10 bases at J; junction bases unmatched: 15. In DNA form, the CDR3 reads TGTGCCAGCAGCTTGGAAGGGGAAGGGGGCGCGAGTGACTACACCTTC. Residues: CASSLEGEGGASDYTF. Supplemented by reference TRBV5-5 and TRBJ1-2, the full variable domain reads DAGVTQSPTHLIKTRGQQVTLRCSPISGHKSVSWYQQVLGQGPQFIFQYYEKEERGRGNFPDRFSARQFPNYSSELNVNALLLGDSALYLCASSLEGEGGASDYTFGSGTRLTVV.